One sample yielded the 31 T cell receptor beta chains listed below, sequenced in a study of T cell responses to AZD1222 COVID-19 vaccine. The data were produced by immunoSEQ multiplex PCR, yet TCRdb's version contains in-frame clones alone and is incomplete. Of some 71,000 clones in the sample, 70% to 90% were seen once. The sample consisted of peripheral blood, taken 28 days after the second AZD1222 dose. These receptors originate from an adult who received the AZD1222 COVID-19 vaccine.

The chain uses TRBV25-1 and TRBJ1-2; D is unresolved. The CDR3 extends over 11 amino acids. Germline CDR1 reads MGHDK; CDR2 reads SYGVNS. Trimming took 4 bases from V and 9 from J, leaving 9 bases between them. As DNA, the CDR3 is TGTGCCAGCAGTGTTGGCGAAAGCTACACCTTC. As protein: CASSVGESYTF.

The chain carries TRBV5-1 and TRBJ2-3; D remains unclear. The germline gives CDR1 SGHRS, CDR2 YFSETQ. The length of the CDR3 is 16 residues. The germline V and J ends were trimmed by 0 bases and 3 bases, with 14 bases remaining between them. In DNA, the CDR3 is TGCGCCAGCAGCTTGGGTCTGGGTTTAGGGACAGATACGCAGTATTTT. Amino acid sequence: CASSLGLGLGTDTQYF.

The CDR3 DNA reads as TGTGCCAGCAGTGACAGGGGATACGAGCAGTACTTC. Encoded protein: CASSDRGYEQYF. J is TRBJ2-7 and V is TRBV27; 8 nucleotides align to TRBD1. V shed 5 bases and J 4 bases; nucleotides not matched to a gene: 1. Germline V gene sequence: CDR1 MNHEY, CDR2 SMNVEV (reference sequence). The CDR3 is 12 amino acids.

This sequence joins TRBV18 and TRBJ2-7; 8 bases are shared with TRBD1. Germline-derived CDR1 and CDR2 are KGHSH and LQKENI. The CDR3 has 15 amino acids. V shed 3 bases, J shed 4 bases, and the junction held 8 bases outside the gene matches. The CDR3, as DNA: TGTGCCAGCTCACCGGATTCAGGGGGCGTTTACGAGCAGTACTTC. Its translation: CASSPDSGGVYEQYF.

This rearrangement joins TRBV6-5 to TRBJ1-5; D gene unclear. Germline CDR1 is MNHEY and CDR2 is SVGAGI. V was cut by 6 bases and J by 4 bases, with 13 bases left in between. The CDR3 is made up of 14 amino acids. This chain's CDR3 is CASSTSRANQPQHF. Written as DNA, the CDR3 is TGTGCCAGCAGCACCTCGAGAGCAAATCAGCCCCAGCATTTT.

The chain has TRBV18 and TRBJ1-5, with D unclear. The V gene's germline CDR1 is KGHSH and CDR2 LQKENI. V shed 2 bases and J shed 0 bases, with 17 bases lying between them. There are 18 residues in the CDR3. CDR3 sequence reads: CASSPNRLGDFSNQPQHF. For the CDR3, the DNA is TGTGCCAGCTCACCAAATAGGTTGGGTGACTTTAGCAATCAGCCCCAGCATTTT.

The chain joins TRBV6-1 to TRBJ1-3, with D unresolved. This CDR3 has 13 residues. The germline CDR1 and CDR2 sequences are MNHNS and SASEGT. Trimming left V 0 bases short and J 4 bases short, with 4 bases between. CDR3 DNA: TGTGCCAGCAGTGAAGCGGAAGGAAACACCATATATTTT. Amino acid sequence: CASSEAEGNTIYF.

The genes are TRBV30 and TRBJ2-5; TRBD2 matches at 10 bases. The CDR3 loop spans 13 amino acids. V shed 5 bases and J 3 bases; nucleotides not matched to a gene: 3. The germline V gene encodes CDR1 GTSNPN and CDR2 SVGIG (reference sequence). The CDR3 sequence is CAWRTSGKETQYF. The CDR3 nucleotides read TGTGCCTGGCGTACTAGCGGGAAAGAGACCCAGTACTTC.

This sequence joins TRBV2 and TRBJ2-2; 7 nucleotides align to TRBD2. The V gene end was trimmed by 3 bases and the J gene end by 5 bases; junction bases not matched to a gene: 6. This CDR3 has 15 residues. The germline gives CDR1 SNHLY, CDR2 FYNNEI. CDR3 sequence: CASSERGSGTGELFF. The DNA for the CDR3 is TGTGCCAGCAGTGAGCGGGGGAGCGGGACCGGGGAGCTGTTTTTT.

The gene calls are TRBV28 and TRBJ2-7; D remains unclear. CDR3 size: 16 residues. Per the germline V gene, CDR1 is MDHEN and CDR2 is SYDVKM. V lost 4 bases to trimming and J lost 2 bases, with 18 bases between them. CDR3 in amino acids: CASSSLVQVVTYEQYF. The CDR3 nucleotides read TGTGCCAGCAGTTCTCTGGTGCAGGTAGTGACCTACGAGCAGTACTTC.

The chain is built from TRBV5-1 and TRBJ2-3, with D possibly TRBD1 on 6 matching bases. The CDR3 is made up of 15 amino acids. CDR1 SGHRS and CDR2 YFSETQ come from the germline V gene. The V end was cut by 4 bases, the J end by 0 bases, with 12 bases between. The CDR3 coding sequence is TGCGCCAGCAGCGCGACTGGACAGAGCACAGATACGCAGTATTTT. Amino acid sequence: CASSATGQSTDTQYF.

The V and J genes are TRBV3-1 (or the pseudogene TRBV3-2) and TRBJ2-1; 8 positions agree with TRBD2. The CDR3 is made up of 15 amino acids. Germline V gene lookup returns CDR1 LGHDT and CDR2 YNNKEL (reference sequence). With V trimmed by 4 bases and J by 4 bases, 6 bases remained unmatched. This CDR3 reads CASSPQREIYNEQFF. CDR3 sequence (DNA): TGTGCCAGCAGCCCTCAGCGGGAGATTTACAATGAGCAGTTCTTC.

CDR3 nucleotide sequence: TGCGCCAGCAGCCAAGAACCAGGGCCGATCGAGCCCCAGCATTTT. Protein sequence: CASSQEPGPIEPQHF. The rearrangement links TRBV4-3 to TRBJ1-5; weak D call: TRBD1 (5 bases). V lost 0 bases and J lost 8, with 14 bases in between. Germline V gene data show CDR1 as LGHNA and CDR2 as YSLEER. CDR3 length: 15 residues.

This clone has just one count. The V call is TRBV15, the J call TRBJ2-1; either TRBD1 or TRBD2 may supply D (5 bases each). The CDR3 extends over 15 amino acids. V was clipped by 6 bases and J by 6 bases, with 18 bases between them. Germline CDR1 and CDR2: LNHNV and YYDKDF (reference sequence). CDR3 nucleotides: TGTGCCACCAGTGGGACCCCGACTAAGTCCAATGAGCAGTTCTTC. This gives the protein CATSGTPTKSNEQFF.

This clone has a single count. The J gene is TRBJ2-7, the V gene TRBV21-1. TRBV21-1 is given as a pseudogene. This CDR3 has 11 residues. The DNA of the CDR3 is TGTGCCAGCAACCTCGGGGCCGAGCAGTACTTC. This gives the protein CASNLGAEQYF.

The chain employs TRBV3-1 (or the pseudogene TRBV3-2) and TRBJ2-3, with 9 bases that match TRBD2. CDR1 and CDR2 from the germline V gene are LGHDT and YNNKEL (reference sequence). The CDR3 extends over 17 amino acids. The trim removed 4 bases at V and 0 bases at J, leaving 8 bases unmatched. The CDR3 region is CASSRTSARSSTDTQYF. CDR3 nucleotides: TGTGCCAGCAGCCGGACTAGCGCTAGATCTAGCACAGATACGCAGTATTTT.

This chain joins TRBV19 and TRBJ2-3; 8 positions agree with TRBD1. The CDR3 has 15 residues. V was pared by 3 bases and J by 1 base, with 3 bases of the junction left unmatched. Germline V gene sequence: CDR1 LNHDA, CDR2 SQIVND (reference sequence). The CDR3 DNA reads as TGTGCCAGTAGTATTCCGGGACAGGGCACAGATACGCAGTATTTT. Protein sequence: CASSIPGQGTDTQYF.

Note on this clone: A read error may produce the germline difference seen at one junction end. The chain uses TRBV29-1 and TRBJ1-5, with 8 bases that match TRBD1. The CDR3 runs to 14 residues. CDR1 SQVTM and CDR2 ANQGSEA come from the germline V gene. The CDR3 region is CSVQDRGGNQPQHF. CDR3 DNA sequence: TGCAGCGTTCAAGACAGGGGTGGGAATCAGCCCCAGCATTTT.

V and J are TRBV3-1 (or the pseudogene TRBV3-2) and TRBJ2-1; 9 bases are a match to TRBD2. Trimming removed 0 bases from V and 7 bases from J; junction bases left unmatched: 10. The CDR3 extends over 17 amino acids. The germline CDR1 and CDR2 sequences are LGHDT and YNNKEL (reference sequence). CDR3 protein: CASSQDVMAGGRNEQFF. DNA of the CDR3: TGTGCCAGCAGCCAAGATGTAATGGCGGGAGGGCGTAATGAGCAGTTCTTC.

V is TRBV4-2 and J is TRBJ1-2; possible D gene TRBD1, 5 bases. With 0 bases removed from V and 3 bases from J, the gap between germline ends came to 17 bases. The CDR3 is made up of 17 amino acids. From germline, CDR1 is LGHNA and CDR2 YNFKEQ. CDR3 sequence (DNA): TGTGCCAGCAGCCAAGACCGGGGCGACTCTAGCTACTATGGCTACACCTTC. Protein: CASSQDRGDSSYYGYTF.

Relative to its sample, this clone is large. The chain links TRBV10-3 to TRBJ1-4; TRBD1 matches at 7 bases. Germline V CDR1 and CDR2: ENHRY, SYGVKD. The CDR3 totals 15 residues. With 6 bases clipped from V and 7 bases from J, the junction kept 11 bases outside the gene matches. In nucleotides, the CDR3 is TGTGCCATCAGCCCACAGGGGCAAGGGGGTGAAAAACTGTTTTTT. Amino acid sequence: CAISPQGQGGEKLFF.

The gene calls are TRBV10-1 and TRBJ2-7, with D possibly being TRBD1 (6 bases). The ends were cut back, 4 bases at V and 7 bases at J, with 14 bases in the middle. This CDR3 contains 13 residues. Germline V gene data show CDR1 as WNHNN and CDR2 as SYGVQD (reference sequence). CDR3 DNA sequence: TGCGCCAGCAGTGTTGACCTGAGGGGGGAGCAGTACTTC. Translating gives CASSVDLRGEQYF.

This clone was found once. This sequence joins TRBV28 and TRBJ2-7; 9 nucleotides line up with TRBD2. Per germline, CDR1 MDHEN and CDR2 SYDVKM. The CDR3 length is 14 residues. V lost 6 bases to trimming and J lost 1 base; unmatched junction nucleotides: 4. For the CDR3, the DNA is TGTGCCAGCAGCTTTAGCGGGAGATCCTACGAGCAGTACTTC. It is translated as CASSFSGRSYEQYF.

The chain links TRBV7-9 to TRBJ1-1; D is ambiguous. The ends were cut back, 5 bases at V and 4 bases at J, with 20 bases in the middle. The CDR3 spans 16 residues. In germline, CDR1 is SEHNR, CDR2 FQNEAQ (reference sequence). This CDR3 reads CASSQAHLVTITEAFF. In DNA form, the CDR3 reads TGTGCCAGCAGCCAAGCCCACCTAGTTACCATCACTGAAGCTTTCTTT.

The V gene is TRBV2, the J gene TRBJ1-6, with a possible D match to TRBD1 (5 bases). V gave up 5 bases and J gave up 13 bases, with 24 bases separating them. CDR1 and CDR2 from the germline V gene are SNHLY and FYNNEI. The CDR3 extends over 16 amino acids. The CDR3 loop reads CASSKDGTANYIPLHF. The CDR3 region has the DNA TGTGCCAGCAGTAAAGACGGGACTGCTAATTATATCCCCCTCCACTTT.

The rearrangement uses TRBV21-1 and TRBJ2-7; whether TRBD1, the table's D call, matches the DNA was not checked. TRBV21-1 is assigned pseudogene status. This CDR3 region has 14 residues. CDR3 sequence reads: CASSYGQENYEQYF. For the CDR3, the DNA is TGTGCCAGCTCGTATGGACAGGAGAACTACGAGCAGTACTTC.

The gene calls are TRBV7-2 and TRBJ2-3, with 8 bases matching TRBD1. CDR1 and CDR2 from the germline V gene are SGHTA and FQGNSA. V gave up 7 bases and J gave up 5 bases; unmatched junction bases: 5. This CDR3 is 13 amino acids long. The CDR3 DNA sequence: TGTGCCAGCACGCAGGGGGCGCAAGATACGCAGTATTTT. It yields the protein CASTQGAQDTQYF.

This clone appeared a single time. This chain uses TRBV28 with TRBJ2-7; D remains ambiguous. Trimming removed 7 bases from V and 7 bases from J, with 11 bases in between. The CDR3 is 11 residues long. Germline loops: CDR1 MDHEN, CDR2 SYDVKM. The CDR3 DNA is TGTGCCAGCACCGGGTTGGGGGAGCAGTACTTC. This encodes CASTGLGEQYF.

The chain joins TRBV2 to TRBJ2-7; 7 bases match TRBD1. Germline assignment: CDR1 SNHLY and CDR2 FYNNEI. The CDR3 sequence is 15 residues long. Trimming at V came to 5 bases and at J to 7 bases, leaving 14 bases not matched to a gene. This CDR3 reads CASSQDRVVAREQYF. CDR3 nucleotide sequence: TGTGCCAGCAGTCAAGACAGGGTAGTTGCGCGGGAGCAGTACTTC.

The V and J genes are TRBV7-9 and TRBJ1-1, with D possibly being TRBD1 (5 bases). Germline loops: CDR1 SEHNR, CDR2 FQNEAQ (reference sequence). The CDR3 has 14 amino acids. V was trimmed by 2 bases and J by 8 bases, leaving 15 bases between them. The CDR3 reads CASSLNSGRAEAFF. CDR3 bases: TGTGCCAGCAGCTTAAATTCGGGCAGGGCCGAAGCTTTCTTT.

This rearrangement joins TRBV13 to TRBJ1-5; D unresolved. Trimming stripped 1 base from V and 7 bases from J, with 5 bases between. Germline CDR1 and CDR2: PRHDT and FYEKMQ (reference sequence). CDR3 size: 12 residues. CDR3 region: CASSLVGQPQHF. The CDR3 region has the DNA TGTGCCAGCAGCTTAGTTGGGCAGCCCCAGCATTTT.